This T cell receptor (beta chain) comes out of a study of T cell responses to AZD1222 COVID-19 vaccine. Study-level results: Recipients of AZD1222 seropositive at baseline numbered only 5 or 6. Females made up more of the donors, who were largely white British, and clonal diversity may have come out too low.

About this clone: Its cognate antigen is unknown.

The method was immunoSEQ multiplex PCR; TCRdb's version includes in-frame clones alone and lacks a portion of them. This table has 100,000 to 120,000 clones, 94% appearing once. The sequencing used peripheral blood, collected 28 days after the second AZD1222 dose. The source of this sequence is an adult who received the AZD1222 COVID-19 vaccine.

The CDR3, as DNA: TGTGCCACCAGCAGAGTCCTAGCGGGAGTTACAGATACGCAGTATTTT. Translated, it gives CATSRVLAGVTDTQYF. V gene TRBV15 combines with J gene TRBJ2-3, with 10 bases aligning to TRBD2. Germline loops: CDR1 LNHNV, CDR2 YYDKDF (reference sequence). V shed 1 base, J shed 3 bases, and the junction held 4 bases outside the gene matches. The CDR3 totals 16 residues.